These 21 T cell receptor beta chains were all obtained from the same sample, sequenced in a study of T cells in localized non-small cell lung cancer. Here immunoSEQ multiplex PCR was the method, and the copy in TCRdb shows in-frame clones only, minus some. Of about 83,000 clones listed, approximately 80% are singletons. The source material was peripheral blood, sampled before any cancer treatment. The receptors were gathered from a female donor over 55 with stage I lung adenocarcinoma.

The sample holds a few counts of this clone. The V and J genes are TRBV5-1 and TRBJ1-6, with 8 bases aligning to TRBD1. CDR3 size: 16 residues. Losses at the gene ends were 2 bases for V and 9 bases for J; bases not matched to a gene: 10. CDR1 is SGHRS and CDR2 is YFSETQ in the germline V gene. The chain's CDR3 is CASSFTDRAGGSPLHF. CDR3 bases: TGCGCCAGCAGCTTTACGGACAGGGCCGGTGGTTCACCCCTCCACTTT.

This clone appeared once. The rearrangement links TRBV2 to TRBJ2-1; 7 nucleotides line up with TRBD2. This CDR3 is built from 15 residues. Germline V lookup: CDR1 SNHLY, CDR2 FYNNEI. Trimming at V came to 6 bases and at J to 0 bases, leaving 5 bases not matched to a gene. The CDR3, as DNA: TGTGCCAGCAGCTCTAGCGGAGCCTCCTACAATGAGCAGTTCTTC. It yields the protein CASSSSGASYNEQFF.

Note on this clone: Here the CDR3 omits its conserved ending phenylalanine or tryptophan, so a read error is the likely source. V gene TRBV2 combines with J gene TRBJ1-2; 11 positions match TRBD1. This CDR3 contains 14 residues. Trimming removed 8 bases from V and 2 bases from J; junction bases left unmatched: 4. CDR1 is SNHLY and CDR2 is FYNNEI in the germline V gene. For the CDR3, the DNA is TGTGCCAGCGGGGGACAGGGGGAAAACTATGGCTACACCCTC. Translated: CASGGQGENYGYTL.

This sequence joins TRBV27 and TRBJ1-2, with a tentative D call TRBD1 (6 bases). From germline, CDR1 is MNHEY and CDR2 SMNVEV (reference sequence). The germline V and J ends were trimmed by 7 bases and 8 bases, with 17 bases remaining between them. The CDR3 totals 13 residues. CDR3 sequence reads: CASMAGQGSGYTF. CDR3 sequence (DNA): TGTGCCAGCATGGCCGGCCAGGGGAGCGGCTACACCTTC.

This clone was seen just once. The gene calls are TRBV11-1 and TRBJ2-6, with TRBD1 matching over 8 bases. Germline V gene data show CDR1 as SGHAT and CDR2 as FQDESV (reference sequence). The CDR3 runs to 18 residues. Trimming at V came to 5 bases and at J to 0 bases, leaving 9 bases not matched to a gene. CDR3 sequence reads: CASSNRGQGISGANVLTF. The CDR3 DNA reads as TGTGCCAGCAGCAACCGAGGACAGGGAATCTCTGGGGCCAACGTCCTGACTTTC. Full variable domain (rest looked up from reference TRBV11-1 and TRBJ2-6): EAEVAQSPRYKITEKSQAVAFWCDPISGHATLYWYRQILGQGPELLVQFQDESVVDDSQLPKDRFSAERLKGVDSTLKIQPAELGDSAMYLCASSNRGQGISGANVLTFGAGSRLTVL.

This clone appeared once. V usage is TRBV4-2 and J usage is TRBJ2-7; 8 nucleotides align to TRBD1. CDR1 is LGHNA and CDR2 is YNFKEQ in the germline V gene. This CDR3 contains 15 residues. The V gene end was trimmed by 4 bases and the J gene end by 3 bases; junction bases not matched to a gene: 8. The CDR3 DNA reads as TGTGCCAGCAGCCCAACAGGGGGTATGGGCTACGAGCAGTACTTC. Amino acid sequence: CASSPTGGMGYEQYF.

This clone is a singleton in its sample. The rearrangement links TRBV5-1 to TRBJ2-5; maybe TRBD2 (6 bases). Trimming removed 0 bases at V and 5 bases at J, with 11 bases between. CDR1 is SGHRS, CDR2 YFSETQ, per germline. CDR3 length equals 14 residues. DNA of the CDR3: TGCGCCAGCAGCTTGGGAGGAGGAGGGGAGACCCAGTACTTC. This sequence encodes CASSLGGGGETQYF. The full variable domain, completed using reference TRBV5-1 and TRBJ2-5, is KAGVTQTPRYLIKTRGQQVTLSCSPISGHRSVSWYQQTPGQGLQFLFEYFSETQRNKGNFPGRFSGRQFSNSRSEMNVSTLELGDSALYLCASSLGGGGETQYFGPGTRLLVL.

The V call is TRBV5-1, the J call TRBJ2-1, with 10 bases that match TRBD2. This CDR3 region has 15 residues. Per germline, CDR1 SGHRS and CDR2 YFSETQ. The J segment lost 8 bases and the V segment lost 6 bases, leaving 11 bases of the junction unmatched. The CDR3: CASKVASGSPHEQFF. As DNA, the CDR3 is TGCGCCAGCAAGGTAGCTAGCGGGAGTCCCCATGAGCAGTTCTTC. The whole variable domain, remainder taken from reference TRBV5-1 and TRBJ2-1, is KAGVTQTPRYLIKTRGQQVTLSCSPISGHRSVSWYQQTPGQGLQFLFEYFSETQRNKGNFPGRFSGRQFSNSRSEMNVSTLELGDSALYLCASKVASGSPHEQFFGPGTRLTVL.

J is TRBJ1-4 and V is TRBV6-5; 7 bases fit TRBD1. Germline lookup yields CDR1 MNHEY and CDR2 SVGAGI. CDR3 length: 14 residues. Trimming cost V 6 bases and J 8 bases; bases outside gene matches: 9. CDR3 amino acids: CASSTNRGSEKLFF. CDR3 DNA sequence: TGTGCCAGCAGCACAAACAGGGGATCCGAAAAACTGTTTTTT.

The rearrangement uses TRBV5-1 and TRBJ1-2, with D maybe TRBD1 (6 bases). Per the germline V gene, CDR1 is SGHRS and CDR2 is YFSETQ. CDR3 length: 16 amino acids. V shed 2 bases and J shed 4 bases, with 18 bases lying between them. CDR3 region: CASSLQAGGYGYGYTF. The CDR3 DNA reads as TGCGCCAGCAGCTTACAGGCCGGGGGCTATGGCTATGGCTACACCTTC.

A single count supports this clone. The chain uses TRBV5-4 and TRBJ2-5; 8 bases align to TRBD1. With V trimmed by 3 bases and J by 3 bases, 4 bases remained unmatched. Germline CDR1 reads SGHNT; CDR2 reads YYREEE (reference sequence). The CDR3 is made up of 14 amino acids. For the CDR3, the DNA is TGTGCCAGCAGCTCCACGACAGGGGAAGAGACCCAGTACTTC. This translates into CASSSTTGEETQYF.

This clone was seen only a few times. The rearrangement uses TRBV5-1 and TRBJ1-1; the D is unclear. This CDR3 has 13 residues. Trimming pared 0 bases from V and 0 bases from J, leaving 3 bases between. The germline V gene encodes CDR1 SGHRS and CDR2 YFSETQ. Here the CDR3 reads CASSLEVNTEAFF. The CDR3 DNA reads TGCGCCAGCAGCTTGGAAGTGAACACTGAAGCTTTCTTT.

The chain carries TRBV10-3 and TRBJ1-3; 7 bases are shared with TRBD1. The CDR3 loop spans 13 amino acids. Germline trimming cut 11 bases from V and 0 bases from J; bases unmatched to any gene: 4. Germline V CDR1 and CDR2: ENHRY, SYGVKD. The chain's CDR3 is CAVHRGSGNTIYF. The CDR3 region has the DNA TGTGCCGTTCACAGGGGCTCTGGAAACACCATATATTTT.

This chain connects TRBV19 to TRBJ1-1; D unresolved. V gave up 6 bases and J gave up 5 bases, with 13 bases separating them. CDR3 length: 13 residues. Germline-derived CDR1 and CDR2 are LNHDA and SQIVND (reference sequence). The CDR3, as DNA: TGTGCCAGTAGGCCCGCGAGGTATACTGAAGCTTTCTTT. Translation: CASRPARYTEAFF.

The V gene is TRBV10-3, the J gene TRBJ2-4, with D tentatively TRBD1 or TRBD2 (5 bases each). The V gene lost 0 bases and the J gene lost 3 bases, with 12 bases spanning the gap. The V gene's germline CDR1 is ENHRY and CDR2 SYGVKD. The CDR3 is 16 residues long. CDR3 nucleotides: TGTGCCATCAGTGAGTCAACGGGACGGGGCAAAAACATTCAGTACTTC. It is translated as CAISESTGRGKNIQYF.

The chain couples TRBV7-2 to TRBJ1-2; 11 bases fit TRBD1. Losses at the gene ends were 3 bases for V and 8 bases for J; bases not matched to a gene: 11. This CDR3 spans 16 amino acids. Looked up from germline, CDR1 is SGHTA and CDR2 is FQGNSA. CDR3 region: CASSLDGTGGSRGYTF. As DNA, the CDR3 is TGTGCCAGCAGCTTGGATGGGACAGGGGGTTCGCGGGGCTACACCTTC.

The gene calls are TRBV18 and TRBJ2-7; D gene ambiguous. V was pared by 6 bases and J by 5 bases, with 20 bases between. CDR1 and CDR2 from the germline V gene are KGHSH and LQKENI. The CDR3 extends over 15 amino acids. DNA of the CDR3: TGTGCCAGCTCGCTAAGGTTGGGCCAGCCCCACGAGCAGTACTTC. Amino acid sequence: CASSLRLGQPHEQYF.

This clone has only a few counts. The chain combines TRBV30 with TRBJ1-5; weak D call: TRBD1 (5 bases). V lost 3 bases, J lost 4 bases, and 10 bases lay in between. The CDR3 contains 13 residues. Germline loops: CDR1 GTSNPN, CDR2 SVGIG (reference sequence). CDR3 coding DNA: TGTGCCTGGAGGGGGCAGGGAAATCAGCCCCAGCATTTT. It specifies CAWRGQGNQPQHF.

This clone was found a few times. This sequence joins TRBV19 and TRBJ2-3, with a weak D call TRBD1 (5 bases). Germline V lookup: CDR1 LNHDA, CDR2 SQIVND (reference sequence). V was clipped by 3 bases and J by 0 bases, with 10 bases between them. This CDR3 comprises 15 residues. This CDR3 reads CASSIRAGSTDTQYF. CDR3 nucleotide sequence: TGTGCCAGTAGTATTAGGGCAGGGAGCACAGATACGCAGTATTTT. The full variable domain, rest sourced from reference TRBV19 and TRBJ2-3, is DGGITQSPKYLFRKEGQNVTLSCEQNLNHDAMYWYRQDPGQGLRLIYYSQIVNDFQKGDIAEGYSVSREKKESFPLTVTSAQKNPTAFYLCASSIRAGSTDTQYFGPGTRLTVL.

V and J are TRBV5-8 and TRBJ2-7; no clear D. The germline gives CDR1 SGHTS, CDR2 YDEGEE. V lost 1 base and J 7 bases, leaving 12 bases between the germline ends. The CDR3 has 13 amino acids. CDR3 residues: CASSLRRQQEQYF. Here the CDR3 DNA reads TGTGCCAGCAGCTTGCGAAGACAACAGGAGCAGTACTTC.

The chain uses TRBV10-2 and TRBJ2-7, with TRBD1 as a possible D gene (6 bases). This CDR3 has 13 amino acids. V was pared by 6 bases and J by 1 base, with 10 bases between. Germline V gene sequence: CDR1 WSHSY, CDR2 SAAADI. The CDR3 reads CASREDSSYEQYF. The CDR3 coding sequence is TGCGCCAGCAGGGAGGACAGTTCCTACGAGCAGTACTTC.